These 19 T cell receptor beta chains originate from one sample sequenced in a study of shared clonotypes between healthy human individuals. This table comes from immunoSEQ multiplex PCR, and its TCRdb copy is limited to in-frame clones, with some not included. The table has 2 million to 2.5 million clones, 90% to 96% seen once. The sample comprised naive CD4+ T cells sorted from blood. Subset described: CD45RA+ positively selected. These receptors came from a man in his late teens or twenties in good health.

V and J are TRBV25-1 and TRBJ2-3; 8 nucleotides align to TRBD1. CDR1 and CDR2 (germline): MGHDK, SYGVNS. CDR3 length equals 17 residues. V shed 1 base and J 3 bases; nucleotides not matched to a gene: 9. The CDR3 loop is CASSELEAGGLTDTQYF. Written as DNA, the CDR3 is TGTGCCAGCAGTGAATTAGAGGCAGGGGGCTTAACAGATACGCAGTATTTT.

This clone was found once. The rearrangement links TRBV5-4 to TRBJ2-2; no clear D gene. There are 13 residues in the CDR3. V was shortened by 4 bases and J by 2 bases, with 6 bases between the two germline ends. Germline CDR1 reads SGHNT; CDR2 reads YYREEE (reference sequence). CDR3 sequence reads: CASSALNTGELFF. CDR3 coding DNA: TGTGCCAGCAGCGCTTTAAACACCGGGGAGCTGTTTTTT.

The rearrangement links TRBV7-9 to TRBJ1-5; D is undetermined. Germline assignment: CDR1 SEHNR and CDR2 FQNEAQ (reference sequence). The germline V and J ends were trimmed by 5 bases and 0 bases, with 11 bases remaining between them. This CDR3 spans 15 amino acids. The CDR3 DNA reads TGTGCCAGCAGCCGGATGGGAGATAGCAATCAGCCCCAGCATTTT. It codes for CASSRMGDSNQPQHF.

The V call is TRBV18, the J call TRBJ1-5, with 9 nucleotides matching TRBD1. Germline-derived CDR1 and CDR2 are KGHSH and LQKENI. CDR3 size: 15 residues. Unmatched junction bases numbered 8, after V lost 4 bases and J lost 7 bases. CDR3 sequence: CASSLGQGGIQPQHF. CDR3 sequence (DNA): TGTGCCAGCTCACTGGGACAGGGAGGAATACAGCCCCAGCATTTT.

This clone was detected only once. The chain employs TRBV2 and TRBJ1-5; D remains unclear. Trimming left V 3 bases short and J 3 bases short, with 12 bases between. The germline V gene encodes CDR1 SNHLY and CDR2 FYNNEI. The CDR3 sequence is 15 residues long. For the CDR3, the DNA is TGTGCCAGCAGTGACATCTCCCAATTCAATCAGCCCCAGCATTTT. Protein sequence: CASSDISQFNQPQHF.

Worth noting for this clone: Other DNA variants within this sample encode the same CDR3. This chain links TRBV28 with TRBJ2-7; D not resolved. V was trimmed by 6 bases and J by 2 bases, leaving 5 bases between them. The CDR3 covers 11 residues. The germline V gene encodes CDR1 MDHEN and CDR2 SYDVKM. The CDR3 is CASSRPYEQYF. CDR3 coding DNA: TGTGCCAGCAGCAGACCCTACGAGCAGTACTTC. The whole variable domain, filled in from reference TRBV28 and TRBJ2-7, reads DVKVTQSSRYLVKRTGEKVFLECVQDMDHENMFWYRQDPGLGLRLIYFSYDVKMKEKGDIPEGYSVSREKKERFSLILESASTNQTSMYLCASSRPYEQYFGPGTRLTVT.

The chain combines TRBV2 with TRBJ1-5; D uncertain. CDR3 length: 14 amino acids. Between the trimmed V and J ends, which lost 3 bases and 4 bases, there was a span of 10 bases. CDR1 SNHLY and CDR2 FYNNEI come from the germline V gene. The CDR3 DNA is TGTGCCAGCAGTGAGCAGGCCCCGAATCAGCCCCAGCATTTT. It is translated as CASSEQAPNQPQHF.

This clone was recorded only once. The rearrangement uses TRBV6-5 and TRBJ1-1, with D possibly matching TRBD1 (6 bases). This CDR3 is 14 amino acids long. The ends were cut back, 6 bases at V and 0 bases at J, with 11 bases in the middle. CDR1 MNHEY and CDR2 SVGAGI come from the germline V gene. CDR3 nucleotides: TGTGCCAGCAGGAAACAGGGACTGAACACTGAAGCTTTCTTT. Amino acid sequence: CASRKQGLNTEAFF.

The chain combines TRBV6-6 with TRBJ2-7; no definite D call. CDR3 length: 13 amino acids. The V gene's germline CDR1 is MNHNY and CDR2 SVGAGI (reference sequence). V lost 7 bases and J lost 3, with 13 bases in between. Here the CDR3 reads CASNRPPGYEQYF. In DNA, the CDR3 is TGTGCCAGCAACCGACCTCCCGGCTACGAGCAGTACTTC.

This chain links TRBV2 with TRBJ1-6; perhaps TRBD1 as D (6 bases). This CDR3 has 15 residues. The germline gives CDR1 SNHLY, CDR2 FYNNEI. Trimming took 8 bases from V and 7 from J, leaving 18 bases between them. The CDR3 is CASLGITGRNSPLHF. Written as DNA, the CDR3 is TGTGCCAGCCTAGGAATAACAGGGAGAAATTCACCCCTCCACTTT.

This chain connects TRBV7-9 to TRBJ2-3, with D unresolved. The CDR3 consists of 16 residues. Trimming took off 3 bases at V and 0 bases at J, with 13 bases between the two ends. Germline CDR1 SEHNR, CDR2 FQNEAQ (reference sequence). For the CDR3, the DNA is TGTGCCAGCAGCTTCGCGGACGCCCCAAGCACAGATACGCAGTATTTT. It encodes CASSFADAPSTDTQYF.

The J gene is TRBJ2-7, the V gene TRBV5-1; TRBD1 matches 8 bases. CDR1 and CDR2 (germline): SGHRS, YFSETQ. V shed 5 bases, J shed 0 bases, and the junction held 7 bases outside the gene matches. There are 15 residues in the CDR3. The CDR3 protein is CASRGGQGSSYEQYF. CDR3 DNA sequence: TGCGCCAGCAGGGGAGGACAGGGCAGCTCCTACGAGCAGTACTTC.

V gene TRBV2 combines with J gene TRBJ1-5, with D tentatively TRBD1 (5 bases). The germline CDR1 and CDR2 sequences are SNHLY and FYNNEI. V was trimmed by 1 base and J by 7 bases, leaving 14 bases between them. The CDR3 totals 15 residues. DNA of the CDR3: TGTGCCAGCAGTGAAGTCAGGGACCTTTGGCAGCCCCAGCATTTT. It translates to CASSEVRDLWQPQHF. Full variable domain (rest looked up from reference TRBV2 and TRBJ1-5): EPEVTQTPSHQVTQMGQEVILRCVPISNHLYFYWYRQILGQKVEFLVSFYNNEISEKSEIFDDQFSVERPDGSNFTLKIRSTKLEDSAMYFCASSEVRDLWQPQHFGDGTRLSIL.

V gene TRBV9 combines with J gene TRBJ2-7; possibly TRBD1 or TRBD2 for D (7 bases each). CDR3 length: 15 residues. CDR1 is SGDLS and CDR2 is YYNGEE in the germline V gene. Trimming cost V 3 bases and J 0 bases, with 13 bases left between them. The chain's CDR3 is CASSAGGDSSYEQYF. CDR3 sequence (DNA): TGTGCCAGCAGCGCAGGGGGGGATTCCTCCTACGAGCAGTACTTC.

Comment on this clone: This same CDR3 is encoded by further DNA sequences in the sample. The chain links TRBV7-2 to TRBJ2-3; possibly TRBD1 for D (5 bases). This CDR3 has 14 residues. Germline-derived CDR1 and CDR2 are SGHTA and FQGNSA. Trimming removed 5 bases from V and 0 bases from J, with 9 bases in between. CDR3 residues: CASSGAGSTDTQYF. In DNA form, the CDR3 reads TGTGCCAGCAGCGGGGCAGGAAGCACAGATACGCAGTATTTT.

The rearrangement joins TRBV28 to TRBJ2-7; no reliable D call. V lost 10 bases and J lost 0, with 16 bases in between. The germline V gene has CDR1 MDHEN and CDR2 SYDVKM. CDR3 length: 14 residues. The CDR3, as DNA: TGTGCCACCCGAGAAGGCGGAAGCTCCTACGAGCAGTACTTC. It is translated as CATREGGSSYEQYF.

About this clone: Here the CDR3 omits its conserved ending phenylalanine or tryptophan, so a read error is the likely source. The DNA is left out, because the CDR3 cannot be placed on it with certainty; the CDR3 is given as TCRdb lists it. V and J are TRBV2 and TRBJ2-7. Inclusive of both ends, the CDR3 amounts to 13 amino acids. Germline V gene lookup returns CDR1 SNHLY and CDR2 FYNNEI. The CDR3 here is CASSEAREGGPLL.

The V and J genes are TRBV7-2 and TRBJ1-6; 7 bases match TRBD1. With 5 bases clipped from V and 2 bases from J, the junction kept 3 bases outside the gene matches. The CDR3 length is 15 residues. Germline values: CDR1 SGHTA, CDR2 FQGNSA. The CDR3 region is CASSTGVAYNSPLHF. CDR3 sequence (DNA): TGTGCCAGCAGCACAGGGGTCGCCTATAATTCACCCCTCCACTTT.

DNA for the CDR3: TGTGCCAGCAGTCTAGGGACTAGCAGAGAGACCCAGTACTTC. It is translated as CASSLGTSRETQYF. The rearrangement uses TRBV6-6 and TRBJ2-5, with 9 bases that match TRBD2. V shed 5 bases and J 4 bases; nucleotides not matched to a gene: 5. CDR1 is MNHNY and CDR2 is SVGAGI in the germline V gene (reference sequence). The CDR3 length is 14 residues.